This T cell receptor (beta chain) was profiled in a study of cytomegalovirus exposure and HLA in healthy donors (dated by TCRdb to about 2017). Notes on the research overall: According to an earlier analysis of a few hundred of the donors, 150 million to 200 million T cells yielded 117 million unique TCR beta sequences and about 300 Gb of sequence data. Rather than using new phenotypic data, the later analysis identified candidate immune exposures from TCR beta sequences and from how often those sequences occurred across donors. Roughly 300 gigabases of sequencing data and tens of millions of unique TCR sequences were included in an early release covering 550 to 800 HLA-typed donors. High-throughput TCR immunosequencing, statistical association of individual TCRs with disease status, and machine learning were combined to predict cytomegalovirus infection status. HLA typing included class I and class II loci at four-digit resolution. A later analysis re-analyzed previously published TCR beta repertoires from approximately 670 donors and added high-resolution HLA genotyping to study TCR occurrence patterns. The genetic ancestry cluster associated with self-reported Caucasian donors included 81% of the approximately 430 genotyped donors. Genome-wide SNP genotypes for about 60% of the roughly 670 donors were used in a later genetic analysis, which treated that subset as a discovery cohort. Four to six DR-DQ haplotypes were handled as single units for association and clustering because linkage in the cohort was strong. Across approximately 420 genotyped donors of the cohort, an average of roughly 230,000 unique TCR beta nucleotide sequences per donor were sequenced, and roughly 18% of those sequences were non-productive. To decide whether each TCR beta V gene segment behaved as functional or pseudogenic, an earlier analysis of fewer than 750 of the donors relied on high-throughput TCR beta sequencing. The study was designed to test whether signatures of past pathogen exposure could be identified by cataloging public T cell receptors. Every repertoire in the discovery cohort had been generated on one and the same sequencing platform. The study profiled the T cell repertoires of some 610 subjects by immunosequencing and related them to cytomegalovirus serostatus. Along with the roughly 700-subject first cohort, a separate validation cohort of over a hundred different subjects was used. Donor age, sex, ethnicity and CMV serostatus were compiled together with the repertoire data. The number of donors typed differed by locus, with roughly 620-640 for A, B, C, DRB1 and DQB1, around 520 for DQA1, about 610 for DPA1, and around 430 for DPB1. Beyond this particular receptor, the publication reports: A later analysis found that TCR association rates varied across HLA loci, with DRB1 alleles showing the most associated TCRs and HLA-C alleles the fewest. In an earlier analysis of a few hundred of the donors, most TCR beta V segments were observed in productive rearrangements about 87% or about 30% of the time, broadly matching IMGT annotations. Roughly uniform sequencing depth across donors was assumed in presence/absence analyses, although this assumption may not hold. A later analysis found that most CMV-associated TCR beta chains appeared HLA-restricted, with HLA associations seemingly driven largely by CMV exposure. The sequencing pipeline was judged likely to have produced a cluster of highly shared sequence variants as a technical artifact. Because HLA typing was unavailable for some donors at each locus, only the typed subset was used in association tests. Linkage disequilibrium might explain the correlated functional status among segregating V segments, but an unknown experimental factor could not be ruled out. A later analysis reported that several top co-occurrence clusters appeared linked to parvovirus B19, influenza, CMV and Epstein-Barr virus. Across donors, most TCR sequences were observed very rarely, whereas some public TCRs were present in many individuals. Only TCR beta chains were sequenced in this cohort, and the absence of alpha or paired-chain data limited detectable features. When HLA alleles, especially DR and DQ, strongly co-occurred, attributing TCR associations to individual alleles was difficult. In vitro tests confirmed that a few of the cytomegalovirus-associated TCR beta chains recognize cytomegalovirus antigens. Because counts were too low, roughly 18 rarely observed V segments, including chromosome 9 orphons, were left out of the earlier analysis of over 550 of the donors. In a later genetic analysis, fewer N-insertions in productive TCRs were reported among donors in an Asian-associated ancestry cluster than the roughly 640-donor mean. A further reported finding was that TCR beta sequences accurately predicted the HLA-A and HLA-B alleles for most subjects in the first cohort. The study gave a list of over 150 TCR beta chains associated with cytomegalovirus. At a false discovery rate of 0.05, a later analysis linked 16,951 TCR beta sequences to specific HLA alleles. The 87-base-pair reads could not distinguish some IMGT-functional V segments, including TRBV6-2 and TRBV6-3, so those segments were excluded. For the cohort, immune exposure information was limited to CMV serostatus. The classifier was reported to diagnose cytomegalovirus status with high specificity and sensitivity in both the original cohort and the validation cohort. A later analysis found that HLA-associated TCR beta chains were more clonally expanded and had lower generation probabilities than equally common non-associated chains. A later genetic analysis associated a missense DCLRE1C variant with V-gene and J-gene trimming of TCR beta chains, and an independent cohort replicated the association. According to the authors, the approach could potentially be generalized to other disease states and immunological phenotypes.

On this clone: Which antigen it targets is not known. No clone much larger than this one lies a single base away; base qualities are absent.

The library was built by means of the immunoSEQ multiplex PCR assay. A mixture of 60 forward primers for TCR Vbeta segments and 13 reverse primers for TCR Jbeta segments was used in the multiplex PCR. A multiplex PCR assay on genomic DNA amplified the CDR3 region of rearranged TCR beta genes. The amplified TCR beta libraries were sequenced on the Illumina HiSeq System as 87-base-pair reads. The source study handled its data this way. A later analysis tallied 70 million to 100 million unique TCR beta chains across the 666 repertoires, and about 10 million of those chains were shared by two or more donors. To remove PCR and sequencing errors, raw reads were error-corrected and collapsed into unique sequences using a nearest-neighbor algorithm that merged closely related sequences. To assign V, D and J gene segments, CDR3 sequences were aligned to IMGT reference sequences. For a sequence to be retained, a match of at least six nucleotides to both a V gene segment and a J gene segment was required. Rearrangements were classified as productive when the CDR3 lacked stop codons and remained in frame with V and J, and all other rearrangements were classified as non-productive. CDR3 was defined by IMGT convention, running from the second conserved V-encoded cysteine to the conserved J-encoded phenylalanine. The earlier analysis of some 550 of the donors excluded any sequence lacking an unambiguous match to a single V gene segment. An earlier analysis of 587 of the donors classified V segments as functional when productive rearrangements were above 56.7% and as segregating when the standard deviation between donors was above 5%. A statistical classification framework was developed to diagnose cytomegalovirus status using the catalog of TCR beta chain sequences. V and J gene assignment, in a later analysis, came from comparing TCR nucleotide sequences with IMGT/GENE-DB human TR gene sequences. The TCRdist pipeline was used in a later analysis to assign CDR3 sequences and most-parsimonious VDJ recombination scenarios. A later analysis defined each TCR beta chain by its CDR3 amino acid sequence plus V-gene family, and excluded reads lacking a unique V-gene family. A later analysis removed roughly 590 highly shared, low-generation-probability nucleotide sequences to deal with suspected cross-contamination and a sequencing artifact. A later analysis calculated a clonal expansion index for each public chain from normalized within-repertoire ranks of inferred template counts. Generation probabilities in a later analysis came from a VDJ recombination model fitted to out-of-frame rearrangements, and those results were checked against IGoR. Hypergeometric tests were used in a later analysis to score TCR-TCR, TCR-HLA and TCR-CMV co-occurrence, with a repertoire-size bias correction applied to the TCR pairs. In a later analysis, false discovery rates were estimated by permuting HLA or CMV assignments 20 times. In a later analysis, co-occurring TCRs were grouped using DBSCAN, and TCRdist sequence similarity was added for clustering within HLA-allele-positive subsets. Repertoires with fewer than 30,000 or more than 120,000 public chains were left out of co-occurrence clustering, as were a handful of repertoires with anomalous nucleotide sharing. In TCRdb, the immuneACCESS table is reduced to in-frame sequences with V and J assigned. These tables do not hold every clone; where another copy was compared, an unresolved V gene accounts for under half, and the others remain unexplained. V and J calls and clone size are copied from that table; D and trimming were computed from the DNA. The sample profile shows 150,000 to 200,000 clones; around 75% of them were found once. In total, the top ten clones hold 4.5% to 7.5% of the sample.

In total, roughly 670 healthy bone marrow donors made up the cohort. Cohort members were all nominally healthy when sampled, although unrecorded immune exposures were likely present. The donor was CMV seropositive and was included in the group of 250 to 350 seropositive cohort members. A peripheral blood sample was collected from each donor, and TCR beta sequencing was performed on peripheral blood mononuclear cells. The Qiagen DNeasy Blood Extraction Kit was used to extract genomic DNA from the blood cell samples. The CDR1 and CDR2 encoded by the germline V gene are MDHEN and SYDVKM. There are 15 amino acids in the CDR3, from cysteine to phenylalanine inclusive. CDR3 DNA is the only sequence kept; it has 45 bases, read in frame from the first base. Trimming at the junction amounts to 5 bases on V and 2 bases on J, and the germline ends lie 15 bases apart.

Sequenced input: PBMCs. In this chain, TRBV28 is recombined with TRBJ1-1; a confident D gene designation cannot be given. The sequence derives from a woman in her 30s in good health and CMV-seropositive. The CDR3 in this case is CASSLRGGLNTEAFF. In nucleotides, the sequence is TGTGCCAGCAGTCTACGAGGAGGGCTTAACACTGAAGCTTTCTTT.